This T cell receptor beta chain is from a study of T cell responses to AZD1222 COVID-19 vaccine. Study summary: Pooled samples include second doses given at about 4 or 12 weeks. Study-wide results and caveats: Nearly half of unique spike-specific TCRs reportedly avoided B.1.351 and B.1.1.7 mutated regions.

CDR1 LNHNV and CDR2 YYDKDF come from the germline V gene (reference sequence). The CDR3 covers 14 residues. V was clipped by 8 bases and J by 3 bases, with 16 bases between them. Some clones are missing from TCRdb's copy, which holds only in-frame ones; the method was immunoSEQ multiplex PCR. The table records roughly 140,000 clones, roughly 94% of them present only once. About this clone: Its specificity is not known.

This sequence was found in an adult in good health. The chain uses TRBV15 and TRBJ1-1; D possibly corresponds to TRBD1 (6 bases). The sequencing used peripheral blood, collected on day 0 of AZD1222 vaccination. Here the CDR3 DNA reads TGTGCCACCGCCGCGGTGAGGGGGGACACTGAAGCTTTCTTT. Amino acids: CATAAVRGDTEAFF.